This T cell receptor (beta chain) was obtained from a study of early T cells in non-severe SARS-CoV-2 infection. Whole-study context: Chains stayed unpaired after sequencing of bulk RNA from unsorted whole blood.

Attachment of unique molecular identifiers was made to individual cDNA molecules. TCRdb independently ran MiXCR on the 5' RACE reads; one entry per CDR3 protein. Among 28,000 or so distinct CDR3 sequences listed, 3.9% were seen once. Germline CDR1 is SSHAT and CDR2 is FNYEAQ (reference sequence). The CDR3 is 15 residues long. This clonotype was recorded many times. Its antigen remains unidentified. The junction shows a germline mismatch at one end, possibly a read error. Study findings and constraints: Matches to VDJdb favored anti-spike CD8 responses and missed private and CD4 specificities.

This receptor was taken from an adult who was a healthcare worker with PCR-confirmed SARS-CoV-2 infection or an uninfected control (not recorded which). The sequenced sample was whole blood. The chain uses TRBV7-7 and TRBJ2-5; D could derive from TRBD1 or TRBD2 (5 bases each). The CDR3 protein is CASSLEGNSRETQYF. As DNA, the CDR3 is TGTGCTAGCAGCTTAGAGGGGAACTCTAGGGAGACCCAGTACTTC.